This TCR beta chain was captured by sequencing in a study of monozygotic twins with inflammatory bowel disease. Study-wide points: Against healthy co-twins, IBD patients had lower TCRbeta diversity (measured by inverse Simpson).

As concerns this clonotype: The antigen is not known.

Each TCR library used 3500 ng of total RNA. Molecular identifiers with 6-nucleotide sample barcodes were added during cDNA synthesis via template switching. One entry per CDR3 protein, without DNA, is what TCRdb gives after re-calling the 5' RACE reads. The sample holds approximately 150,000 distinct CDR3 sequences. The germline gives CDR1 SGHNT, CDR2 YYREEE (reference sequence). CDR3 size: 15 residues. This clonotype was sampled from a human donor with ulcerative colitis or Crohn's disease, or a healthy co-twin of an affected twin (not recorded which). The sequencing sample was made of blood. The chain has TRBV5-4 and TRBJ2-2; absent DNA, TCRdb's TRBD1 call cannot be checked. CDR3 sequence reads: CASSLRQVGTGELFF.